This T cell receptor beta chain was recorded in a study of CD8+ T cells in alopecia areata. After isolation, RNA underwent reverse transcription to generate cDNA as the sequencing template. The data were produced by immunoSEQ multiplex PCR, yet TCRdb's version contains in-frame clones alone and is incomplete. The sample includes about 97,000 clones, 35% to 45% seen only once; the top ten take approximately 1.5%. As part of sample collection, lesional scalp punch biopsies and peripheral blood were taken from alopecia areata patients. PBMCs yielded sorted CD4+ and CD8+ T cells. For this clone: Its cognate antigen is unknown.

The CDR3 sequence is 14 residues long. V dropped 4 bases and J dropped 1 base, with 10 bases sitting between them. Germline assignment: CDR1 MNHEY and CDR2 SMNVEV (reference sequence). Findings of the study overall: An increase in clonality over normal scalp was evident in lesional scalp, especially alopecia totalis/universalis. Shared TCR sequences were less clear between patients than in mice, possibly partly from HLA diversity.

V and J are TRBV27 and TRBJ2-5; D possibly uses TRBD1 or TRBD2 (5 bases each). The sample taken for sequencing was CD4+ T cells sorted from blood. The receptor comes from a human donor with alopecia areata. In DNA form, the CDR3 reads TGTGCCAGCAGTTCGTGGGGGACCCAAGAGACCCAGTACTTC. Amino acids: CASSSWGTQETQYF.